This TCR beta chain was obtained from a study of post-analysis software for immune sequencing data. Study as a whole: The patients showed relapsing-remitting, secondary progressive and progressive-relapsing multiple sclerosis courses.

This clonotype has a count of ten or more. Its specificity is unknown. Incorporated into the TCR beta cDNA libraries were unique molecular identifiers, which served to reduce PCR and sequencing biases. One entry per CDR3 protein, called by TCRdb with MiXCR from the PCR reads. The sample holds around 260,000 distinct CDR3 sequences; about 40% are singletons and the top ten take roughly 4.8%. The V gene end was trimmed by 1 base and the J gene end by 4 bases; junction bases not matched to a gene: 4. Looked up from germline, CDR1 is SGHVS and CDR2 is FNYEAQ. This CDR3 spans 15 amino acids. Study-wide points: Batch-matched samples strongly co-clustered by F measure. Significantly lower normalized Chao1 diversity was found in patients with multiple sclerosis relative to controls. Comparison of patients with controls showed five TRBV segments more frequent in patients, TRBV5-6, TRBV5-1 and TRBV20-1 among them.

The chain employs TRBV7-6 and TRBJ2-1, with 7 bases identical to TRBD1. Sample: blood. The clonotype comes from a girl aged 5 to 17 with multiple sclerosis. DNA for the CDR3: TGTGCCAGCAGCTTAGGAGGGGGCGTATACAATGAGCAGTTCTTC. This gives the protein CASSLGGGVYNEQFF.